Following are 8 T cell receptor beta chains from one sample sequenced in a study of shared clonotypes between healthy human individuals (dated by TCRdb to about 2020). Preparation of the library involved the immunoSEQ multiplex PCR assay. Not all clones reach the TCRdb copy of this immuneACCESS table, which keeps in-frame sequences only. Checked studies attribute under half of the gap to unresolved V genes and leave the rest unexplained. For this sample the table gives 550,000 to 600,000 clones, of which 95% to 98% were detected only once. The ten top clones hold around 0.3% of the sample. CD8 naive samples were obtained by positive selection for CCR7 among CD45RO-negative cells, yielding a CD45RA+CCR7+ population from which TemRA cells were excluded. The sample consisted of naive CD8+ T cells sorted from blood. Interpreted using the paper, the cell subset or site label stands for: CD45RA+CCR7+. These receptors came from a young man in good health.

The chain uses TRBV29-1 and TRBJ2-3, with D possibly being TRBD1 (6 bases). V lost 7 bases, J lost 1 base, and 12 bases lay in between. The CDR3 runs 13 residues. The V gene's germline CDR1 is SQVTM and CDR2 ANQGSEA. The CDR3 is CSADRTGTDTQYF. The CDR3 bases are TGCAGCGCCGATAGGACAGGCACAGATACGCAGTATTTT.

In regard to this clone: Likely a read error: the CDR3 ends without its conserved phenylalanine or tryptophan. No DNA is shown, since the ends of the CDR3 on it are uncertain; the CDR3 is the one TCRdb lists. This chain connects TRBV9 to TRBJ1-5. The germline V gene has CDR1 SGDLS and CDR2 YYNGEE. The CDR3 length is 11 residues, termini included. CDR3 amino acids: CASSVSRTGFI.

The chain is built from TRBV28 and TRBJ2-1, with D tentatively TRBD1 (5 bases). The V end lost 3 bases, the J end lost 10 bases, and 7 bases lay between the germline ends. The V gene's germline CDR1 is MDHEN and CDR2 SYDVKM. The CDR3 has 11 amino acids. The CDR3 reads CASSFAGEQFF. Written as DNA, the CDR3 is TGTGCCAGCAGTTTCGCAGGGGAGCAGTTCTTC.

The CDR3, as DNA: TGTGCCAGCAGTTTCGGCGGGAACTCCTACGAGCAGTACTTC. As protein: CASSFGGNSYEQYF. This sequence joins TRBV27 and TRBJ2-7; D is possibly TRBD2 (6 bases). The CDR3 covers 14 residues. The germline V and J ends were trimmed by 3 bases and 0 bases, with 9 bases remaining between them. Germline V gene lookup returns CDR1 MNHEY and CDR2 SMNVEV (reference sequence).

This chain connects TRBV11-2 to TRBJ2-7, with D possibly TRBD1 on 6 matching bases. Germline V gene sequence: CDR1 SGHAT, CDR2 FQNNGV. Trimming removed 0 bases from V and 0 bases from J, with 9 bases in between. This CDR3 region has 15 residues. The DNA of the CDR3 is TGTGCCAGCAGCTTAGAGGGGGCCCCCTCCTACGAGCAGTACTTC. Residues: CASSLEGAPSYEQYF.

CDR3 nucleotide sequence: TGTGCCAGCAGCGCGACAGGGGGCGAACAGTACTTC. It yields the protein CASSATGGEQYF. This chain links TRBV7-9 with TRBJ2-5, with TRBD1 matching over 10 bases. The CDR3 is made up of 12 amino acids. V shed 5 bases and J 11 bases; nucleotides not matched to a gene: 5. CDR1 and CDR2 from the germline V gene are SEHNR and FQNEAQ (reference sequence).

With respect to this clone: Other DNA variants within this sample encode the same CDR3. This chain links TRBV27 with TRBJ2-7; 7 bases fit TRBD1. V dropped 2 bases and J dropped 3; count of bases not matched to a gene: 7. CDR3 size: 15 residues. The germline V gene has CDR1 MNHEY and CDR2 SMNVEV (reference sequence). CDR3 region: CASSLRGQVSYEQYF. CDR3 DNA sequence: TGTGCCAGCAGTTTACGTGGACAGGTTAGCTACGAGCAGTACTTC.

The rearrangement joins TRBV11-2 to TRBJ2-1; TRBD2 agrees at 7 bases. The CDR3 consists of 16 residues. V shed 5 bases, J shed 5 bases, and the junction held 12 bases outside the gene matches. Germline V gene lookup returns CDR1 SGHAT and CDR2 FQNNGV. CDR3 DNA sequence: TGTGCCAGCAGCCCCTCACCGGGACTACGCCACAATGAGCAGTTCTTC. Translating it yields CASSPSPGLRHNEQFF.